This TCR beta chain was sequenced during a study of blood T cells in healthy people across ages. The study, taken as a whole, reports: Donor CMV status, an unknown factor, possibly confounded changes in expanded clonotypes.

A word on this clonotype: Antigen specificity is unknown. A single base separates this from a much larger clone, so it may be a read error.

The sample providers were healthy Caucasian people from Russia, aged about 6 to 95. CDR1 is DFQATT and CDR2 is SNEGSKA in the germline V gene (reference sequence). There are 14 residues in the CDR3. The V segment lost 8 bases and the J segment 5 bases; nucleotides outside the gene matches: 8. Primers used in a second PCR of roughly 7 to 12 cycles were a sample-barcoded 5' primer and a J-beta primer mix. Tags on each cDNA molecule came from a template-switch adaptor with 12 random nucleotides. TCRdb analysed the 5' RACE reads with MiXCR anew, one entry per CDR3 protein. The sample holds hundreds of thousands of distinct CDR3 sequences, more than 25% seen once.

The clonotype was recovered from a woman older than 75 in good health. The sample consisted of blood. This chain connects TRBV20-1 to TRBJ2-1; TRBD1 agrees at 11 bases. Here the CDR3 reads CSREGQGANNEQFF. For the CDR3, the DNA is TGCAGTCGTGAAGGACAGGGGGCTAACAATGAGCAGTTCTTC.